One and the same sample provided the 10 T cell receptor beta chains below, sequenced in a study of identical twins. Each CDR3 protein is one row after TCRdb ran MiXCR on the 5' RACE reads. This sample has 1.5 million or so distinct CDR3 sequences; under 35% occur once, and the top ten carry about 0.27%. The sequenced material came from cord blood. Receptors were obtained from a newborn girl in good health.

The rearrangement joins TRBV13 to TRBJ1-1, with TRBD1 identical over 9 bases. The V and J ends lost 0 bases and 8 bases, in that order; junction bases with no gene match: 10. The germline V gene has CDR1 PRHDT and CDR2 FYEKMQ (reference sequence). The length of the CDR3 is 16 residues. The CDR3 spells CASSLGQGAHGSEAFF. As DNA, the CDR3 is TGTGCCAGCAGCTTAGGACAGGGGGCGCATGGATCCGAAGCTTTCTTT.

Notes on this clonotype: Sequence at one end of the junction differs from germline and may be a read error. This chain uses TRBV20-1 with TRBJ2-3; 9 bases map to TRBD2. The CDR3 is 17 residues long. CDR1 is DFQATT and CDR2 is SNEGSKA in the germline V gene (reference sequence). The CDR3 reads CSGRDWTVAGVADTQYF. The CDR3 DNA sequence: TGCAGTGGTAGAGATTGGACGGTAGCGGGAGTAGCAGATACGCAGTATTTT.

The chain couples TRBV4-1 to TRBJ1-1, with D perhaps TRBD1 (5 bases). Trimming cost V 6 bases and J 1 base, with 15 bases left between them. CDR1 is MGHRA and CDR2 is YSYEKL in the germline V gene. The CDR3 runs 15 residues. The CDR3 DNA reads TGCGCCAGCAGGACGGGACTCCGAGGGAACACTGAAGCTTTCTTT. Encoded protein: CASRTGLRGNTEAFF.

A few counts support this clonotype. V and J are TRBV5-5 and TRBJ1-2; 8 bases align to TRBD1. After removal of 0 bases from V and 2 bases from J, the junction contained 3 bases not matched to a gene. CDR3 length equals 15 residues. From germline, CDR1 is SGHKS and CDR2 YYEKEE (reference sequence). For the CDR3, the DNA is TGTGCCAGCAGCTTGGTGGGACAGGAGAACTATGGCTACACCTTC. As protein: CASSLVGQENYGYTF.

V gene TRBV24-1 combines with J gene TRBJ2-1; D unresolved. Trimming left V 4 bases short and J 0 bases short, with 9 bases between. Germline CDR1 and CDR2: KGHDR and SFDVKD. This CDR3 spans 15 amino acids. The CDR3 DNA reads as TGTGCCACCAGTGACGCGGTAAGCTCCTACAATGAGCAGTTCTTC. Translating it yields CATSDAVSSYNEQFF.

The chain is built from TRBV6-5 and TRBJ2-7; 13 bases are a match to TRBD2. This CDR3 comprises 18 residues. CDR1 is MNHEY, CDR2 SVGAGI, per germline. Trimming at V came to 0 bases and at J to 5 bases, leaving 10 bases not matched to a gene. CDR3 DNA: TGTGCCAGCAGTTACTCGATTTGGACTAGCGGGAGATTGAACGAGCAGTACTTC. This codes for CASSYSIWTSGRLNEQYF.

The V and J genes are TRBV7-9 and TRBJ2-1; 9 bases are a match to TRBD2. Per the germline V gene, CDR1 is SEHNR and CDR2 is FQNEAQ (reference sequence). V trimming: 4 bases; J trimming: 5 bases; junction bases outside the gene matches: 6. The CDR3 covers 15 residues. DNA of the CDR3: TGTGCCAGCAGCTCACCGGGACTAGCCCACAATGAGCAGTTCTTC. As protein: CASSSPGLAHNEQFF.

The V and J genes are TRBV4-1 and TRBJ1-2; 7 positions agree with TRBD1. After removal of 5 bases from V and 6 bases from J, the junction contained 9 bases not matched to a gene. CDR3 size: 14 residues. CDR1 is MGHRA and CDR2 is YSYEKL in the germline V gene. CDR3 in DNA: TGCGCCAGCAGCTATACTCCGGGACAGAATGGCTACACCTTC. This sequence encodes CASSYTPGQNGYTF.

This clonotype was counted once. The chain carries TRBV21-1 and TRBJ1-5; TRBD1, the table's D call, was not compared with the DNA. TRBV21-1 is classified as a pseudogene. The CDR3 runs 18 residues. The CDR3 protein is CASSKVSPRGYGNQPQHF. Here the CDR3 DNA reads TGTGCCAGCAGCAAAGTATCCCCCAGGGGATATGGCAATCAGCCCCAGCATTTT.

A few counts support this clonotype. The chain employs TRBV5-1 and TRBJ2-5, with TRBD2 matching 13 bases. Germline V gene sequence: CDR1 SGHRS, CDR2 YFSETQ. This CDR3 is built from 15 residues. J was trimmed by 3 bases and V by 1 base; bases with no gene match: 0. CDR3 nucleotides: TGCGCCAGCAGCTTGACTAGCGGGGGGGAAGAGACCCAGTACTTC. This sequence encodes CASSLTSGGEETQYF. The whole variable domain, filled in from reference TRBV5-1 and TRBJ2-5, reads KAGVTQTPRYLIKTRGQQVTLSCSPISGHRSVSWYQQTPGQGLQFLFEYFSETQRNKGNFPGRFSGRQFSNSRSEMNVSTLELGDSALYLCASSLTSGGEETQYFGPGTRLLVL.